This T cell receptor (beta chain) was documented in a study of blood T cell repertoires in COVID-19. There are 13 residues in the CDR3. The germline CDR1 and CDR2 sequences are SGHNT and YENEEA. V lost 3 bases and J 9 bases, leaving 14 bases between the germline ends. Clones were sequenced by immunoSEQ multiplex PCR, and TCRdb holds only the in-frame ones, with some missing. This sample has more than 200,000 clones, with over 80% found just once. The sample taken for sequencing was peripheral blood. This receptor was identified in a woman aged 70-85 years with active or convalescent COVID-19. V is TRBV11-3 and J is TRBJ2-5; possibly TRBD2 for D (6 bases). The CDR3 protein is CASSFSGLRAQYF. CDR3 DNA sequence: TGTGCCAGCAGCTTTAGCGGCCTGCGGGCCCAGTACTTC.